The 10 T cell receptor beta chains listed next were all sequenced from one sample in a study of naive and memory T cell subsets. An equimolar mix of two oligonucleotides served as the beta constant-region primer for TRBC1 and TRBC2. Ligated cDNA was amplified by four rounds of PCR with nested alpha and beta constant-region primers and SP2. TCRdb recomputed calls from the UMI-ligation and nested PCR reads with MiXCR, one row per CDR3 protein. The sample lists about 99,000 distinct CDR3 sequences; about 14% were seen once. No antigen has been assigned to these receptors. Whole-study results and caveats: A few larger clonotypes appeared in naive repertoires, especially CD8, possibly memory cells re-expressing CD45RA.

The specimen sequenced was naive CD8+ T cells from blood. These TCRs come from a human donor in good health.

This chain joins TRBV15 and TRBJ1-6; D gene unclear. Germline V gene lookup returns CDR1 LNHNV and CDR2 YYDKDF (reference sequence). The CDR3 is 13 amino acids. Trimming shortened V by 1 base and J by 9 bases, and 7 bases separated the two germline ends. The CDR3 DNA sequence: TGTGCCACCAGCAGAGCTGGGAGTTCACCCCTCCACTTT. It is translated as CATSRAGSSPLHF.

Ten or more counts support this clonotype. The chain recombines TRBV5-1 with TRBJ1-1, with D unclear. Trimming cost V 7 bases and J 0 bases, with 13 bases left between them. The CDR3 extends over 14 amino acids. The germline gives CDR1 SGHRS, CDR2 YFSETQ. The CDR3 sequence is CASARTDLNTEAFF. The CDR3 coding sequence is TGCGCCAGCGCCAGGACGGACTTGAACACTGAAGCTTTCTTT.

CDR3 sequence: CASSRERGITDTQYF. The CDR3 DNA sequence: TGCGCCAGCAGCCGGGAGAGAGGTATAACAGATACGCAGTATTTT. The rearrangement uses TRBV4-3 and TRBJ2-3, with D possibly TRBD2 on 5 matching bases. V was pared by 4 bases and J by 3 bases, with 14 bases between. This CDR3 has 15 residues. Germline V lookup: CDR1 LGHNA, CDR2 YSLEER.

This clonotype has a count of ten or more. The chain recombines TRBV4-3 with TRBJ2-6; possible D gene TRBD2, 5 bases. Trimming took 2 bases from V and 4 from J, leaving 12 bases between them. The CDR3 is made up of 16 amino acids. In germline, CDR1 is LGHNA, CDR2 YSLEER. The CDR3 region is CASSQNTGSGANVLTF. The CDR3 coding sequence is TGCGCCAGCAGCCAAAATACGGGAAGCGGGGCCAACGTCCTGACTTTC.

This clonotype was seen at least ten times. CDR3 bases: TGTGCCAGCAGCTTAGCCGGACTAGTTTTTGATACGCAGTATTTT. As protein: CASSLAGLVFDTQYF. V is TRBV11-2 and J is TRBJ2-3; the match to TRBD2 covers 7 bases. The CDR3 sequence is 15 residues long. CDR1 is SGHAT and CDR2 is FQNNGV in the germline V gene. Trimming took 1 base from V and 6 from J; bases not matched to a gene: 7.

The chain recombines TRBV30 with TRBJ2-7, with D maybe TRBD1 (6 bases). This CDR3 contains 14 residues. Deletions cut 8 bases from V and 1 base from J, with 18 bases between. The germline V gene has CDR1 GTSNPN and CDR2 SVGIG (reference sequence). Written as DNA, the CDR3 is TGTGCCCTCGAAGGAACAGGGTATTCCTACGAGCAGTACTTC. It translates to CALEGTGYSYEQYF.

This clonotype was counted many times. The chain recombines TRBV12-3 or TRBV12-4 with TRBJ2-2, with D possibly TRBD1 on 6 matching bases. The CDR3 is 16 residues long. V was cut by 7 bases and J by 3 bases, with 18 bases left in between. In DNA, the CDR3 is TGTGCCAGCACCCTACCGACAGGCCCCGACACCGGGGAGCTGTTTTTT. Encoded protein: CASTLPTGPDTGELFF.

The table lists this clonotype with many counts. The chain joins TRBV20-1 to TRBJ2-5; 10 bases match TRBD2. Germline values: CDR1 DFQATT, CDR2 SNEGSKA (reference sequence). V lost 4 bases and J lost 1; bases outside the gene matches: 3. The CDR3 is 14 residues long. The CDR3 bases are TGCAGTGCTACTGGACTAGCGGTCCAAGAGACCCAGTACTTC. Its protein is CSATGLAVQETQYF.

In this sample, this clonotype turned up many times. CDR3 residues: CASSLGTSGNNEQFF. The CDR3 DNA is TGTGCCAGCAGTCTCGGGACTAGCGGAAACAATGAGCAGTTCTTC. The chain combines TRBV12-3 or TRBV12-4 with TRBJ2-1; TRBD2 agrees at 11 bases. J gave up 5 bases and V 5 bases, and 5 bases lay outside the gene matches. CDR3 length: 15 amino acids.

This chain uses TRBV10-3 with TRBJ2-5; no definite D call. The CDR3 is 13 residues long. Germline lookup yields CDR1 ENHRY and CDR2 SYGVKD. Trimming stripped 2 bases from V and 5 bases from J, with 9 bases between. The CDR3 coding sequence is TGTGCCATCAGTGAGAGAATGGAGGAGACCCAGTACTTC. Translated: CAISERMEETQYF.